The 20 T cell receptor beta chains below come from one sample, sequenced in a study of blood T cell repertoires in COVID-19. The repertoire was sequenced with immunoSEQ multiplex PCR; TCRdb's copy has only in-frame clones and lacks some. The sample records around 35,000 clones, approximately 90% being singletons. The source material was peripheral blood. Receptor source: a human donor in a cohort sampled during active COVID-19.

This sequence joins TRBV4-1 and TRBJ1-1; D is unresolved. CDR3 size: 12 residues. Germline V gene sequence: CDR1 MGHRA, CDR2 YSYEKL. Trimming left V 9 bases short and J 1 base short, with 9 bases between. Here the CDR3 DNA reads TGCGCCAGTAGAACAGCGAACACTGAAGCTTTCTTT. This codes for CASRTANTEAFF.

This chain uses TRBV6-5 with TRBJ1-4, with a possible D match to TRBD1 (6 bases). The germline CDR1 and CDR2 sequences are MNHEY and SVGAGI. The CDR3 covers 14 residues. V was clipped by 5 bases and J by 6 bases, with 13 bases between them. CDR3 sequence (DNA): TGTGCCAGCAGTCGCAGGGGATCGGATGAAAAACTGTTTTTT. Encoded protein: CASSRRGSDEKLFF.

The rearrangement links TRBV3-1 (or the pseudogene TRBV3-2) to TRBJ2-1; D not certain. CDR1 is LGHDT, CDR2 YNNKEL, per germline (reference sequence). This CDR3 is built from 11 residues. V gave up 3 bases and J gave up 8 bases, with 5 bases separating them. CDR3 DNA: TGTGCCAGCAGCCAGTCCTATGAGCAGTTCTTC. Translation: CASSQSYEQFF.

The chain uses TRBV5-4 and TRBJ1-2; possible D gene TRBD1, 5 bases. The CDR3 extends over 18 amino acids. Germline V lookup: CDR1 SGHNT, CDR2 YYREEE (reference sequence). Between the trimmed V and J ends, which lost 0 bases and 1 base, there was a span of 19 bases. The CDR3 sequence: CASSLAAGDHKRNYGYTF. The CDR3 region has the DNA TGTGCCAGCAGCTTGGCGGCGGGGGACCATAAACGTAACTATGGCTACACCTTC.

The chain links TRBV4-3 to TRBJ2-3, with TRBD2 identical over 11 bases. This CDR3 has 17 amino acids. Per germline, CDR1 LGHNA and CDR2 YSLEER. The V segment lost 0 bases and the J segment 4 bases; nucleotides outside the gene matches: 6. In nucleotides, the CDR3 is TGCGCCAGCAGCCAAGATGCCGGGACTAGCGGCTCAGATACGCAGTATTTT. Translated, it gives CASSQDAGTSGSDTQYF.

The rearrangement joins TRBV28 to TRBJ1-2; 12 nucleotides agree with TRBD1. The CDR3 runs 14 residues. V trimming: 6 bases; J trimming: 8 bases; junction bases outside the gene matches: 7. Germline V lookup: CDR1 MDHEN, CDR2 SYDVKM. CDR3 DNA sequence: TGTGCCAGCAGAACACCGGGACAGGGGGCCGGCTACACCTTC. Translated: CASRTPGQGAGYTF.

This rearrangement joins TRBV7-2 to TRBJ2-4; weak D call: TRBD2 (6 bases). This CDR3 comprises 16 residues. The V and J ends lost 5 bases and 5 bases respectively, with 19 bases between them. Germline CDR1 reads SGHTA; CDR2 reads FQGNSA. CDR3 sequence (DNA): TGTGCCAGCAGCCCCACCGGGACTGCGGGTCAAAACATTCAGTACTTC. It yields the protein CASSPTGTAGQNIQYF.

The chain joins TRBV7-9 to TRBJ2-3, with D maybe TRBD1 (5 bases). The CDR3 spans 14 residues. Trimming took off 5 bases at V and 0 bases at J, with 9 bases between the two ends. Germline CDR1 SEHNR, CDR2 FQNEAQ (reference sequence). CDR3 amino acids: CASSGAVSTDTQYF. The CDR3 region has the DNA TGTGCCAGCAGCGGGGCGGTTAGCACAGATACGCAGTATTTT.

The rearrangement uses TRBV7-9 and TRBJ2-3; 7 nucleotides agree with TRBD2. The CDR3 loop spans 15 amino acids. Germline V gene data show CDR1 as SEHNR and CDR2 as FQNEAQ (reference sequence). Trimming removed 0 bases from V and 6 bases from J; junction bases left unmatched: 6. Here the CDR3 reads CASSLAGGVRDTQYF. Written as DNA, the CDR3 is TGTGCCAGCAGCTTAGCGGGAGGGGTGCGGGATACGCAGTATTTT.

V usage is TRBV28 and J usage is TRBJ1-2; 9 bases agree with TRBD1. Germline CDR1 MDHEN, CDR2 SYDVKM. CDR3 length equals 16 residues. J was trimmed by 3 bases and V by 5 bases; bases with no gene match: 10. The CDR3 DNA sequence: TGTGCCAGCAGTATACCGGGACAGGGTCTGGACTATGGCTACACCTTC. Residues: CASSIPGQGLDYGYTF.

The V and J genes are TRBV24-1 and TRBJ2-1; possible D gene TRBD2, 5 bases. The CDR3 is 13 amino acids. The germline V gene has CDR1 KGHDR and CDR2 SFDVKD. Trimming removed 3 bases at V and 5 bases at J, with 7 bases between. CDR3 amino acids: CATSDGLNNEQFF. For the CDR3, the DNA is TGTGCCACCAGTGATGGACTCAACAATGAGCAGTTCTTC.

A note on this clone: Other DNA sequences in the sample encode the same CDR3. The gene calls are TRBV18 and TRBJ2-5, with a weak D call TRBD2 (5 bases). V lost 0 bases, J lost 1 base, and 6 bases lay in between. The CDR3 length is 14 residues. Germline assignment: CDR1 KGHSH and CDR2 LQKENI. In DNA form, the CDR3 reads TGTGCCAGCTCACCACCAAGCGGCCAAGAGACCCAGTACTTC. Its protein product is CASSPPSGQETQYF.

The rearrangement uses TRBV9 and TRBJ1-2; unclear D gene. CDR1 is SGDLS, CDR2 YYNGEE, per germline. V lost 0 bases, J lost 0 bases, and 9 bases lay in between. CDR3 size: 15 residues. The CDR3 here is CASSVGGLSNYGYTF. CDR3 nucleotide sequence: TGTGCCAGCAGCGTAGGCGGACTGTCTAACTATGGCTACACCTTC.

The V call is TRBV7-9, the J call TRBJ1-2, with TRBD1 identical over 8 bases. Germline values: CDR1 SEHNR, CDR2 FQNEAQ (reference sequence). The V and J ends lost 1 base and 8 bases, in that order; junction bases with no gene match: 6. The CDR3 has 14 residues. The CDR3: CASSLDRGAQGYTF. DNA for the CDR3: TGTGCCAGCAGCTTAGACAGGGGGGCACAGGGCTACACCTTC.

The chain links TRBV5-1 to TRBJ2-1; TRBD2 matches at 13 bases. CDR3 length equals 18 residues. The V gene's germline CDR1 is SGHRS and CDR2 YFSETQ. The junction had 10 bases not matched to a gene; V was cut back by 3 bases and J by 4 bases. The CDR3 loop reads CASSSGLAGRLGYNEQFF. DNA for the CDR3: TGCGCCAGCAGCTCGGGACTAGCGGGACGGTTGGGGTACAATGAGCAGTTCTTC.

This sequence joins TRBV30 and TRBJ2-2, with D uncertain. Deletions cut 2 bases from V and 7 bases from J, with 11 bases between. The V gene's germline CDR1 is GTSNPN and CDR2 SVGIG (reference sequence). The length of the CDR3 is 13 residues. The CDR3 DNA reads as TGTGCCTGGAGTAACGAGTTTGGCGGGGAGCTGTTTTTT. Translated: CAWSNEFGGELFF.

This clone was detected once. The V gene is TRBV4-3, the J gene TRBJ2-5, with 7 bases fitting TRBD2. The trim removed 1 base at V and 5 bases at J, leaving 10 bases unmatched. The V gene's germline CDR1 is LGHNA and CDR2 YSLEER. There are 16 residues in the CDR3. CDR3 protein: CASSQALAALGETQYF. CDR3 DNA: TGCGCCAGCAGCCAAGCGCTAGCGGCCTTGGGGGAGACCCAGTACTTC.

The rearrangement links TRBV7-9 to TRBJ2-5; 7 nucleotides align to TRBD1. There are 14 residues in the CDR3. Germline loops: CDR1 SEHNR, CDR2 FQNEAQ (reference sequence). The V segment lost 6 bases and the J segment 3 bases; nucleotides outside the gene matches: 7. Here the CDR3 reads CASRDPGTEETQYF. The CDR3 coding sequence is TGTGCCAGCAGGGATCCCGGGACAGAAGAGACCCAGTACTTC.

The rearrangement links TRBV5-5 to TRBJ1-4, with unresolved D. CDR1 SGHKS and CDR2 YYEKEE come from the germline V gene (reference sequence). This CDR3 contains 14 residues. V was trimmed by 0 bases and J by 6 bases, leaving 9 bases between them. CDR3 loop: CASSLAGHDEKLFF. The CDR3 DNA reads as TGTGCCAGCAGCTTGGCTGGGCACGATGAAAAACTGTTTTTT.

The chain links TRBV7-2 to TRBJ1-2; 11 positions match TRBD1. J gave up 3 bases and V 0 bases, and 9 bases lay outside the gene matches. Germline CDR1 SGHTA, CDR2 FQGNSA. This CDR3 has 18 residues. The CDR3 sequence: CASSLAGGTGGIDYGYTF. The CDR3 DNA reads TGTGCCAGCAGCTTAGCAGGTGGGACAGGGGGAATCGACTATGGCTACACCTTC.